A single sample gave rise to the 9 T cell receptor beta chains below, sequenced in a study of blood T cell repertoires in COVID-19. Assay: immunoSEQ multiplex PCR; the TCRdb copy retains only in-frame clones and omits some. The sample holds about 260,000 clones; around nine tenths are singletons and the top ten take around 3.2%. The specimen sequenced was PBMCs or T cells enriched from blood (not recorded which). These receptor sequences come from a middle-aged woman who had been exposed to COVID-19.

The chain carries TRBV28 and TRBJ1-5; D is unresolved. CDR1 and CDR2 (germline): MDHEN, SYDVKM. Trimming stripped 3 bases from V and 6 bases from J, with 3 bases between. The CDR3 covers 11 residues. CDR3 DNA: TGTGCCAGCAGTTTCAGTCAGCCCCAGCATTTT. It translates to CASSFSQPQHF.

The chain joins TRBV2 to TRBJ1-4; the match to TRBD1 covers 9 bases. The germline gives CDR1 SNHLY, CDR2 FYNNEI. There are 17 residues in the CDR3. The J segment lost 0 bases and the V segment lost 4 bases, leaving 6 bases of the junction unmatched. The CDR3 sequence: CASSGGQGPSTNEKLFF. CDR3 nucleotide sequence: TGTGCCAGCAGTGGGGGACAGGGTCCCTCAACTAATGAAAAACTGTTTTTT.

The chain is built from TRBV21-1 and TRBJ1-1. TRBV21-1 is tagged as a pseudogene. The CDR3 runs to 17 residues. DNA of the CDR3: TGTGCCAGCAGCAAAGCGTGGAGGGGCCGCGTGAACACTGAAGCTTTCTTT. Translated, it gives CASSKAWRGRVNTEAFF.

The genes are TRBV6-2 or TRBV6-3 and TRBJ1-4, with TRBD1 as a possible D gene (6 bases). CDR1 and CDR2 (germline): MNHEY, SVGEGT. Between the trimmed V and J ends, which lost 5 bases and 10 bases, there was a span of 14 bases. The CDR3 sequence is 13 residues long. The CDR3 DNA reads TGTGCCAGCAGTATACACTCAGGGGCAAAACTGTTTTTT. It encodes CASSIHSGAKLFF.

The chain has TRBV28 and TRBJ1-4; 7 bases fit TRBD1. The germline V gene has CDR1 MDHEN and CDR2 SYDVKM. The CDR3 contains 14 residues. The J segment lost 7 bases and the V segment lost 7 bases, leaving 9 bases of the junction unmatched. For the CDR3, the DNA is TGTGCCAGCACCATAGACAGGGTAGCTGAAAAACTGTTTTTT. This encodes CASTIDRVAEKLFF.

This clone was observed a single time. This chain joins TRBV3-1 (or the pseudogene TRBV3-2) and TRBJ1-2; D unresolved. Trimming stripped 11 bases from V and 8 bases from J, with 24 bases between. The CDR3 covers 14 residues. The germline V gene encodes CDR1 LGHDT and CDR2 YNNKEL (reference sequence). The CDR3 nucleotides read TGTGCCGGCTACAGAGGGTTTAAAGGATACGGCTACACCTTC. This translates into CAGYRGFKGYGYTF.

The V call is TRBV29-1, the J call TRBJ1-1; TRBD1 is a possible D gene (5 bases). Germline CDR1 reads SQVTM; CDR2 reads ANQGSEA. This CDR3 region has 13 residues. V lost 4 bases to trimming and J lost 0 bases, with 9 bases between them. CDR3 protein: CSVVRQLNTEAFF. The DNA for the CDR3 is TGCAGCGTTGTGCGACAGCTGAACACTGAAGCTTTCTTT.

The V gene is TRBV21-1, the J gene TRBJ1-1; TRBD1, the table's D call, was not compared with the DNA. TRBV21-1 is reported as a pseudogene. There are 14 residues in the CDR3. In DNA, the CDR3 is TGTGCCAGCAGCATCAGGGATTCGAACACTGAAGCTTTCTTT. It is translated as CASSIRDSNTEAFF.

This clone was picked up a small number of times. Here the CDR3 reads CSASSQAGYNEQFF. The CDR3 coding sequence is TGCAGTGCTAGTAGCCAAGCGGGCTACAATGAGCAGTTCTTC. The V call is TRBV20-1, the J call TRBJ2-1; possibly TRBD2 for D (6 bases). Trimming left V 3 bases short and J 3 bases short, with 12 bases between. The CDR3 extends over 14 amino acids. CDR1 and CDR2 (germline): DFQATT, SNEGSKA (reference sequence).